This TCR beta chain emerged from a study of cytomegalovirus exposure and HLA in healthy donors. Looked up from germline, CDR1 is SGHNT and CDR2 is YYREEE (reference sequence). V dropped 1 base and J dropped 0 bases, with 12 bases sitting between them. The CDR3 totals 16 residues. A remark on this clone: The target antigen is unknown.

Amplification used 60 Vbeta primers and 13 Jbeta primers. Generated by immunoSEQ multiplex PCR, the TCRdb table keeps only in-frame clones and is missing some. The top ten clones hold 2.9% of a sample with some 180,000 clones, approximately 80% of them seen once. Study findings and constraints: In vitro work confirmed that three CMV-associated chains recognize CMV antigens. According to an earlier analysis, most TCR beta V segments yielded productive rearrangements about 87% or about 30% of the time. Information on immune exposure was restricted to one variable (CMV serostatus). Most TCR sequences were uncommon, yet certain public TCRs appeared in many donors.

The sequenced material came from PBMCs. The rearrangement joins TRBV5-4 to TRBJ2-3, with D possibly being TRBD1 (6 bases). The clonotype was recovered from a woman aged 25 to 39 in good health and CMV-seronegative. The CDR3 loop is CASSLNRTASTDTQYF. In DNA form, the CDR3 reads TGTGCCAGCAGCTTGAATCGGACAGCTAGCACAGATACGCAGTATTTT. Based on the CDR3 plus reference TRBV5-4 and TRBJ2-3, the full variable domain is ETGVTQSPTHLIKTRGQQVTLRCSSQSGHNTVSWYQQALGQGPQFIFQYYREEENGRGNFPPRFSGLQFPNYSSELNVNALELDDSALYLCASSLNRTASTDTQYFGPGTRLTVL.